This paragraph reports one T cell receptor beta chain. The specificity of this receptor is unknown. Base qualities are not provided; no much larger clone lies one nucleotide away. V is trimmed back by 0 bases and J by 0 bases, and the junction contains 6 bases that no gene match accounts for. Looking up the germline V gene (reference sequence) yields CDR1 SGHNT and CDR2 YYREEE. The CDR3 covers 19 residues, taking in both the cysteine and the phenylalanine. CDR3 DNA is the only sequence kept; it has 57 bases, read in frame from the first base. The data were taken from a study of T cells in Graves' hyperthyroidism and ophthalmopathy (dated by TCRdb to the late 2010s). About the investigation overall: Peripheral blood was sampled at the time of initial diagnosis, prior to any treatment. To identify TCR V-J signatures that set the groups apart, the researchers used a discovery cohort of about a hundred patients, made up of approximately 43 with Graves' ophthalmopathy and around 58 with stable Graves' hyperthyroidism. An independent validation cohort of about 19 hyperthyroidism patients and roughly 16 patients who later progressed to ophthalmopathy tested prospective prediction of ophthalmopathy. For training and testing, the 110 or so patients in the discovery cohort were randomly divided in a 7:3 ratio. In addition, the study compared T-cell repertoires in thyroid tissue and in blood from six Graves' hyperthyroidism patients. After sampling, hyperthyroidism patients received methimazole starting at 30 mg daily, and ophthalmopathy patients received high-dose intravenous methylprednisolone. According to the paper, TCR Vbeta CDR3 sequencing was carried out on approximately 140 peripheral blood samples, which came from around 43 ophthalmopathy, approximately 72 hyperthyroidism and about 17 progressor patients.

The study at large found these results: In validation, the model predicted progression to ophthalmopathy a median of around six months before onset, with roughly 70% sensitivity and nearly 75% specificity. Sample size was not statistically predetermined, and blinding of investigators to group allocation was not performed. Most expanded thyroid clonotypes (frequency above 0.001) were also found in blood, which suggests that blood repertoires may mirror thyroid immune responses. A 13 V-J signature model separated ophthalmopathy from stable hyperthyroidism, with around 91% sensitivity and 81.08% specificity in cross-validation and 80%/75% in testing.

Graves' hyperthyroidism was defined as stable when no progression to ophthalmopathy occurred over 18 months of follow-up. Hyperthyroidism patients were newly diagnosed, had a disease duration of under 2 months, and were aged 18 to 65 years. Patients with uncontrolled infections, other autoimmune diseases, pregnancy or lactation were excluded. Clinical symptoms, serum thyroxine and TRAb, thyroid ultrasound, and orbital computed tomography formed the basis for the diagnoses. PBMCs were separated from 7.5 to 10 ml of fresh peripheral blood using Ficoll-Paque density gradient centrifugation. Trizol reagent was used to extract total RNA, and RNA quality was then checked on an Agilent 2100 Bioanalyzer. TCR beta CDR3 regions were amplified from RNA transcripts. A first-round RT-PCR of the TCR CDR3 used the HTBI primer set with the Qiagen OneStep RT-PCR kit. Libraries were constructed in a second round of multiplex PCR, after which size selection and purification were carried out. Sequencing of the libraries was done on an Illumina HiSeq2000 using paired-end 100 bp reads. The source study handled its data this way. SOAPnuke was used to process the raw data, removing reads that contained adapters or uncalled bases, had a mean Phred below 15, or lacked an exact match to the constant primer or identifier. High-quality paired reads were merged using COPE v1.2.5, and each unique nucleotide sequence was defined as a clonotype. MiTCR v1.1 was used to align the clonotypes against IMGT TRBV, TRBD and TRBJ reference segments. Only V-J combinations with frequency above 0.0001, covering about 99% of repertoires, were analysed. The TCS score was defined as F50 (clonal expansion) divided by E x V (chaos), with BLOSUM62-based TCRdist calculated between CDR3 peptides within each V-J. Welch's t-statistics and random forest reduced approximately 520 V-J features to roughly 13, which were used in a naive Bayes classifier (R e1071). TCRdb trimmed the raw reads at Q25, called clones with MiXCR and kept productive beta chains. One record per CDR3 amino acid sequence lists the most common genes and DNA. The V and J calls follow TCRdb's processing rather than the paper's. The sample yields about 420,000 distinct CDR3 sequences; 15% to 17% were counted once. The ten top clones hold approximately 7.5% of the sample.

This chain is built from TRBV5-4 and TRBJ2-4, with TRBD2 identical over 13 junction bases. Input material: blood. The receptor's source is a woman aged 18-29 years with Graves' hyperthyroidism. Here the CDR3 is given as CASSLGSTSGRLAKNIQYF. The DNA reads TGTGCCAGCAGCTTGGGGTCGACTAGCGGGAGGCTAGCCAAAAACATTCAGTACTTC.